This TCR beta chain is from a study of T cells of healthy individuals. This clonotype was recorded many times. TCRdb analysed the 5' RACE reads with MiXCR anew, one entry per CDR3 protein. The profile shows around 90,000 distinct CDR3 sequences, approximately 4.8% of them singletons. The V gene's germline CDR1 is KGHSH and CDR2 LQKENI. The CDR3 consists of 15 residues. V was clipped by 6 bases and J by 3 bases; unmatched bases: 7. This receptor was identified in a female donor in good health. V and J are TRBV18 and TRBJ2-5; 10 bases are shared with TRBD2. The CDR3 here is CASSPTSGMKETQYF. In DNA form, the CDR3 reads TGTGCCAGCTCCCCCACTAGCGGGATGAAAGAGACCCAGTACTTC.